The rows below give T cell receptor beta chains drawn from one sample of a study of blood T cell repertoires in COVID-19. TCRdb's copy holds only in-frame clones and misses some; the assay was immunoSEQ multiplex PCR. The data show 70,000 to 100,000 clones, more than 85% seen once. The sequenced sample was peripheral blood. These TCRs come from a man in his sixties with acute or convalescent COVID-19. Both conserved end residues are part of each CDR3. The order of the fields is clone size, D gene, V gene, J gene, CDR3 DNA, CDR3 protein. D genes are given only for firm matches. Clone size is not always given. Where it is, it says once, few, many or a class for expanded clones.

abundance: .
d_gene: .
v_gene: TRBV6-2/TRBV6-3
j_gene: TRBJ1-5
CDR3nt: TGTGCCAGCAGTTACGGCCAGAGGAGCAATCAGCCCCAGCATTTT
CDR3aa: CASSYGQRSNQPQHF

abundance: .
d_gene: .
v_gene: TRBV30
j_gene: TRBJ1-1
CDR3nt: TGTGCCTGGCAAAGGGAGACTGAAGCTTTCTTT
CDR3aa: CAWQRETEAFF

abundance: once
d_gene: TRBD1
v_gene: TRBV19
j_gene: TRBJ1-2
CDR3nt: TGTGCCAGTAGTCGGGACAGGGAGGAGGCTGGCTACACCTTC
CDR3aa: CASSRDREEAGYTF

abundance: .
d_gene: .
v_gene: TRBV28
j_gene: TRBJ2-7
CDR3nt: TGTGCCAGCCTGAGTCCCTACGAGCAGTACTTC
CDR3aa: CASLSPYEQYF

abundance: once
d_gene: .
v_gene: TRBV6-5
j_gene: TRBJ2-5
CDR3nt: TGTGCCAGCAGTCCGACGCGGCGAGAGACCCAGTACTTC
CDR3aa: CASSPTRRETQYF

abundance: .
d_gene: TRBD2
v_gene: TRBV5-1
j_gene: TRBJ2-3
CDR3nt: TGCGCCAGCAGCTCCTCGGGGGGTAGCGGGACCACAGATACGCAGTATTTT
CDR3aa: CASSSSGGSGTTDTQYF

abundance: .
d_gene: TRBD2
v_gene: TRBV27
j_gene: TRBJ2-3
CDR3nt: TGTGCCAGCAGTTACGGGACTAGCGGGGCAGATACGCAGTATTTT
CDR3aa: CASSYGTSGADTQYF

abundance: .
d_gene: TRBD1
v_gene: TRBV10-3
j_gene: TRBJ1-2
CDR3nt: TGTGCCAGGTCGCAGGGGGCGCACTATGGCTACACCTTC
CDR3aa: CARSQGAHYGYTF

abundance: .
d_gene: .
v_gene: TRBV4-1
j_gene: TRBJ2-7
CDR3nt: TGCGCCAGCAGCCAATTGTCTAGCGAATCCTACGAGCAGTACTTC
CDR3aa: CASSQLSSESYEQYF

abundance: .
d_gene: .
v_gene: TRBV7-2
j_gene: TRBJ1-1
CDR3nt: TGTGCCAGCAGCTTGGACACCCTCACTGAAGCTTTCTTT
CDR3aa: CASSLDTLTEAFF

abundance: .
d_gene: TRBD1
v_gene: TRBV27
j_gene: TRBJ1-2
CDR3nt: TGTGCCAGCGGAGGGACAGGATTCGGGTATGGCTACACCTTC
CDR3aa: CASGGTGFGYGYTF

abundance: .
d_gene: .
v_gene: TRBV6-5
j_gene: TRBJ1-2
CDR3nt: TGTGCCAGCAGTTCGACCCCGGGATACTATGGCTACACCTTC
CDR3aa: CASSSTPGYYGYTF

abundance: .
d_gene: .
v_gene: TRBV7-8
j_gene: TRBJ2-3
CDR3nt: TGTGCCAGCAGCCCTATCACTGACTTCAGAGATACGCAGTATTTT
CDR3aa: CASSPITDFRDTQYF

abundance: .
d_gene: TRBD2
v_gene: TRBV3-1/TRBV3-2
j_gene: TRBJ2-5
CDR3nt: TGTGCCAGCAGCCAGGGTTTTGCGGGAGGGGGTCAAGAGACCCAGTACTTC
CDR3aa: CASSQGFAGGGQETQYF

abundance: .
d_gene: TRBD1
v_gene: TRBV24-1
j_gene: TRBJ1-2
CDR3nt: TGTGCCACCAGTGATCCCACAGGGGGAGACTATCGAGGCTACACCTTC
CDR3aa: CATSDPTGGDYRGYTF

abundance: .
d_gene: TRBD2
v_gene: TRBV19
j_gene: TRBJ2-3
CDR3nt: TGTGCCAGTAGTATAGACGGGAGGGCCTCAGATACGCAGTATTTT
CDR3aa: CASSIDGRASDTQYF

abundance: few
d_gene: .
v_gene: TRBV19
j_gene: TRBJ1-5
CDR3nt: TGTGCCAGTAGTACGCTAGGGGAGGGGCCCCAGCATTTT
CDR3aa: CASSTLGEGPQHF

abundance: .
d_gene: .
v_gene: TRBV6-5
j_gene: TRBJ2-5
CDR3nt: TGTGCCAGCAGTTACAGCGGTACGTGGGAGACCCAGTACTTC
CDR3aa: CASSYSGTWETQYF

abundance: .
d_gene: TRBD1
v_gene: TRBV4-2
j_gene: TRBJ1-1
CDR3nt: TGTGCCAGCAGCCAGGTCTCCGGGACAGTGAACACTGAAGCTTTCTTT
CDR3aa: CASSQVSGTVNTEAFF

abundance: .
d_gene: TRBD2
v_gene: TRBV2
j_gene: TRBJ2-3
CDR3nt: TGTGCCAGCACCTTGATGACGGGAGGGACAGATACGCAGTATTTT
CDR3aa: CASTLMTGGTDTQYF

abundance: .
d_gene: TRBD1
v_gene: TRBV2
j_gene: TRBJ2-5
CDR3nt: TGTGCCAGCAGTGACACCGGGACAGGGAAAGAGACCCAGTACTTC
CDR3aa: CASSDTGTGKETQYF

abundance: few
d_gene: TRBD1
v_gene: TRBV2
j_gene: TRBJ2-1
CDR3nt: TGTGCCAGCAGTGGCCTGGACAGGTCCTACAATGAGCAGTTCTTC
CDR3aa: CASSGLDRSYNEQFF

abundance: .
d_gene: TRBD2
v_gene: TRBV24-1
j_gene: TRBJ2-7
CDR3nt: TGTGCCACCAGTGATTTAGCGCCTAGCGGAACCTACGAGCAGTACTTC
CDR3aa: CATSDLAPSGTYEQYF

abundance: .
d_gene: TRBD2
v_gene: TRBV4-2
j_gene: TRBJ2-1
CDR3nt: TGTGCCAGCAGCCAAGCAACAAGCGGGAGCGGAGGTGAGCAGTTCTTC
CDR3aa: CASSQATSGSGGEQFF

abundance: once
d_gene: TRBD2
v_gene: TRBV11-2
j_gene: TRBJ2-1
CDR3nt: TGTGCCAGCAGGCCTCGTCTGGGGGAGGGCCTCAATGAGCAGTTCTTC
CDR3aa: CASRPRLGEGLNEQFF

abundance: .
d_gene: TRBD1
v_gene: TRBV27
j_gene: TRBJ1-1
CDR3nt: TGTGCCAGCAGTTTAAGGTTGACAGGGGGAACTGAAGCTTTCTTT
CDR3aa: CASSLRLTGGTEAFF

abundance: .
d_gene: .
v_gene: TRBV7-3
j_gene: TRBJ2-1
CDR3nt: TGTGCCAGCAGCTTATGGGGCGACGAGCAGTTCTTC
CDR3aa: CASSLWGDEQFF

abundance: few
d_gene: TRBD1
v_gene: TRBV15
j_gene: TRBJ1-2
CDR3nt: TGTGCCACCCGACAGGACAGGGCTAACTATGGCTACACCTTC
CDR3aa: CATRQDRANYGYTF

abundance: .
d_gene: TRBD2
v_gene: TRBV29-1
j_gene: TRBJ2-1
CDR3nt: TGCAGCGTCCCTTTTATAGCGGGGCTGAATGAGCAGTTCTTC
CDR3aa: CSVPFIAGLNEQFF

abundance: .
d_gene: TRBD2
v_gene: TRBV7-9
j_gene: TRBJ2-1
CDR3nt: TGTGCCAGCAGCTTCGGGACTAGCGGGACGAATGAGCAGTTCTTC
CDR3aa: CASSFGTSGTNEQFF

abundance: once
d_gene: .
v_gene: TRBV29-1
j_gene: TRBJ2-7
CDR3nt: TGCAGCGTCTCGGGGGGACAAGGGAACATCGAGCAGTACTTC
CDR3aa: CSVSGGQGNIEQYF

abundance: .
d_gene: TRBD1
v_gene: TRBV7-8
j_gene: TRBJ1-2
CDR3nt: TGTGCCAGCAGCGGCCGGGACAGGGGGCGATTGAACTATGGCTACACCTTC
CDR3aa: CASSGRDRGRLNYGYTF

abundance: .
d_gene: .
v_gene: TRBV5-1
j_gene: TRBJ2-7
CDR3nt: TGCGCCAGCAGCTTGAACTTCCACGAGCAGTACTTC
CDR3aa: CASSLNFHEQYF

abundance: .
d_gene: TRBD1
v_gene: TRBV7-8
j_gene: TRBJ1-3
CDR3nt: TGTGCCAGCAGCTCCCGGACAGGGGCCAGCTCTGGAAACACCATATATTTT
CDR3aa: CASSSRTGASSGNTIYF

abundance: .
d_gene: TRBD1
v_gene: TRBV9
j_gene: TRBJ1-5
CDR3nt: TGTGCCAGCAGCGCCACAGGGGGAGGCCAGCCCCAGCATTTT
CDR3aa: CASSATGGGQPQHF

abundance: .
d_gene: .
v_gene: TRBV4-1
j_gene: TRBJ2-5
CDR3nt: TGCGCCAGCAGCCCCCCGGGACTGGAAGAGACCCAGTACTTC
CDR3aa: CASSPPGLEETQYF

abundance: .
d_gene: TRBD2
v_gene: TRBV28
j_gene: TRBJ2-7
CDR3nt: TGTGCCAGCATTTCCTCAGCGACTAGCGACGACGAGCAGTACTTC
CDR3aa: CASISSATSDDEQYF

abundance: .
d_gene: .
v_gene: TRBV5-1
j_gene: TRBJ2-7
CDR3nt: TGCGCCAGCAGCTTGGGTTTAGAGGTTTACGAGCAGTACTTC
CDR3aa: CASSLGLEVYEQYF

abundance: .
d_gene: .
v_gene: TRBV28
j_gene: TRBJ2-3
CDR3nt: TGTGCCAGCAGTTTAGCTGGTCAGGGTAGGACAGATACGCAGTATTTT
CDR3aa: CASSLAGQGRTDTQYF

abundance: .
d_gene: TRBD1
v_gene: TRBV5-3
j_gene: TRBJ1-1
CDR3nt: TGTGCCAGAAGCCCCCGGACAGGGGGCAGGTTCTTGGGCACTGAAGCTTTCTTT
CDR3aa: CARSPRTGGRFLGTEAFF

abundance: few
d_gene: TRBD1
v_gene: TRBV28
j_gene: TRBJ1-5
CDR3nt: TGTGCCACCCAAAACAGGGGGAATCAGCCCCAGCATTTT
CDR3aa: CATQNRGNQPQHF

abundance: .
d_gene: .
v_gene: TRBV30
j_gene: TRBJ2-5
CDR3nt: TGTGCCTGGAGGCCGGTGACAGCGAGCCTGACCCAGTACTTC
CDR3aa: CAWRPVTASLTQYF

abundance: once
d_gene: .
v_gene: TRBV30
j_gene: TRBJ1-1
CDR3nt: TGTGCCTGGAGTGTCGAAAGACAAAGAATGAACACTGAAGCTTTCTTT
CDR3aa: CAWSVERQRMNTEAFF

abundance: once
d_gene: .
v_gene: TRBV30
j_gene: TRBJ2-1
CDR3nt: TGTGCCTGGAGGATAACACTACGTGAGCAGTTCTTC
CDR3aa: CAWRITLREQFF

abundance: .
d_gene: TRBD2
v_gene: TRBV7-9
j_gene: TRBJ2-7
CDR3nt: TGTGCCAGCAGCCCGGGGGGGACTGCCCGGGAGCAGTACTTC
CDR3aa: CASSPGGTAREQYF

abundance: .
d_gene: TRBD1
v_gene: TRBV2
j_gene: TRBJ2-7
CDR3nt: TGTGCCAGCAGTTTCGACAGGGACGAATCCTACGAGCAGTACTTC
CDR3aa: CASSFDRDESYEQYF

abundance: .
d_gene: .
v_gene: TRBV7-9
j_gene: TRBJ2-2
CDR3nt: TGTGCCAGCAGCATCACTCCTGTCGCGAACACCGGGGAGCTGTTTTTT
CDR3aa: CASSITPVANTGELFF

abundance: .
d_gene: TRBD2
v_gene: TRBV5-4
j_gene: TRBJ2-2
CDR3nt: TGTGCCAGCAGCTACCGGGGACTAGCGGGAAGAAACACCGGGGAGCTGTTTTTT
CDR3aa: CASSYRGLAGRNTGELFF

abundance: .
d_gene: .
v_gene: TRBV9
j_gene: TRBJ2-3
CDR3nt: TGTGCCAGCAGCGTAGCCCCGGGAACTAGCACAGATACGCAGTATTTT
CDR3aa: CASSVAPGTSTDTQYF